These 5 T cell receptor beta chains came from one sample sequenced in a study of blood T cell repertoires in COVID-19. Here immunoSEQ multiplex PCR was the method, and the copy in TCRdb shows in-frame clones only, minus some. The sample carries roughly 140,000 clones, 85% recorded once. Input material: peripheral blood. Receptor source: a man in his fifties or sixties with acute or convalescent COVID-19.

The chain links TRBV7-9 to TRBJ2-3; D is perhaps TRBD1 (5 bases). V was trimmed by 1 base and J by 0 bases, leaving 8 bases between them. Looked up from germline, CDR1 is SEHNR and CDR2 is FQNEAQ (reference sequence). The CDR3 covers 15 residues. DNA of the CDR3: TGTGCCAGCAGCTTAGGACAGCTTAGCACAGATACGCAGTATTTT. Translating gives CASSLGQLSTDTQYF.

This chain uses TRBV10-1 with TRBJ1-4; TRBD1 is a possible D gene (6 bases). CDR1 is WNHNN and CDR2 is SYGVQD in the germline V gene (reference sequence). Deletions cut 2 bases from V and 3 bases from J, with 10 bases between. The CDR3 length is 15 residues. The CDR3 is CASSEARGSNEKLFF. The CDR3 DNA sequence: TGCGCCAGCAGTGAGGCCAGGGGATCTAATGAAAAACTGTTTTTT.

This chain joins TRBV5-8 and TRBJ2-3, with TRBD1 as a possible D gene (5 bases). The V and J ends lost 3 bases and 8 bases respectively, with 19 bases between them. The CDR3 is made up of 15 amino acids. Germline-derived CDR1 and CDR2 are SGHTS and YDEGEE. DNA of the CDR3: TGTGCCAGCAGCTCACAGGAAAATTGGCAGGGTACGCAGTATTTT. It translates to CASSSQENWQGTQYF.

The J gene is TRBJ1-2, the V gene TRBV6-1; D is unresolved. The V and J ends lost 2 bases and 9 bases respectively, with 10 bases between them. The CDR3 has 12 amino acids. The germline gives CDR1 MNHNS, CDR2 SASEGT. CDR3 protein: CASSETRGSYTF. The DNA for the CDR3 is TGTGCCAGCAGTGAAACGAGAGGGAGCTACACCTTC.

This clone was detected only a few times. The chain links TRBV6-5 to TRBJ1-6; D gene ambiguous. Germline CDR1 reads MNHEY; CDR2 reads SVGAGI. This CDR3 spans 13 amino acids. Trimming shortened V by 9 bases and J by 9 bases, and 15 bases separated the two germline ends. The CDR3 protein is CASGIGRSSPLHF. Here the CDR3 DNA reads TGTGCCAGTGGAATCGGCCGGAGTTCACCCCTCCACTTT.